These 3 T cell receptor beta chains originate from one sample sequenced in a study of T cells expressing NK-cell markers. Using the 5' RACE reads, TCRdb records one entry per CDR3 protein without DNA. Its table records some 140,000 distinct CDR3 sequences. Sequencing used blood T cells: a sorted CD56 or NKG2C T cell subset, CD4+ or CD8+ T cells, or bulk PBMC T cells (not recorded which). Source of these receptors: a woman between 45 and 60 years old in good health.

The chain joins TRBV7-6 to TRBJ1-5; TCRdb's D call, TRBD1, is unchecked because there is no DNA. The CDR3 is 16 amino acids. CDR1 and CDR2 from the germline V gene are SGHVS and FNYEAQ. The CDR3 sequence is CASSLGRQGSNQPQHF. The full variable domain, completed using reference TRBV7-6 and TRBJ1-5, is GAGVSQSPRYKVTKRGQDVALRCDPISGHVSLYWYRQALGQGPEFLTYFNYEAQQDKSGLPNDRFSAERPEGSISTLTIQRTEQRDSAMYRCASSLGRQGSNQPQHFGDGTRLSIL.

This chain links TRBV27 with TRBJ2-1; TCRdb lists TRBD1, though no DNA is available to test this call. The CDR3 extends over 13 amino acids. Per germline, CDR1 MNHEY and CDR2 SMNVEV (reference sequence). The CDR3 here is CASRVGAVNEQFF.

The rearrangement joins TRBV9 to TRBJ2-1. The CDR3 runs to 11 residues. CDR1 is SGDLS and CDR2 is YYNGEE in the germline V gene. The CDR3 is CASSVGGKQFF.